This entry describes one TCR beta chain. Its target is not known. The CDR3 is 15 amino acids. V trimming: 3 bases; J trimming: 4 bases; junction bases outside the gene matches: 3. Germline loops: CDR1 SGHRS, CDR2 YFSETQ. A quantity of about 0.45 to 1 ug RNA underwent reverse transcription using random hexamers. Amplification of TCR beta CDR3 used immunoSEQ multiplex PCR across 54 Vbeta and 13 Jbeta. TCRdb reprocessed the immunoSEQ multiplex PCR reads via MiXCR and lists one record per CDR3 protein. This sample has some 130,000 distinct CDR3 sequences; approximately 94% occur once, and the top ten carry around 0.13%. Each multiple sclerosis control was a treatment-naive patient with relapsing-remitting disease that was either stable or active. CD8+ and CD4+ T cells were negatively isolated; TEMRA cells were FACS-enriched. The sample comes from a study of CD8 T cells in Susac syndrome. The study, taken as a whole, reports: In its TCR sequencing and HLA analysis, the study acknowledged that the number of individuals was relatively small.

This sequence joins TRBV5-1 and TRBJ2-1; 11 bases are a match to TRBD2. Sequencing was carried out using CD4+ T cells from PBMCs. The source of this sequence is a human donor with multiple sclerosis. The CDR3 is CASSWGLADYNEQFF. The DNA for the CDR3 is TGCGCCAGCAGCTGGGGACTAGCGGATTACAATGAGCAGTTCTTC.